The source of this TCR beta chain is a study of blood T cell repertoires in COVID-19. As for the study in general: The origin of the acute and convalescent COVID-19 samples was the United States, Italy and Spain.

This CDR3 has 15 residues. Deletions cut 3 bases from V and 6 bases from J, with 12 bases between. Germline assignment: CDR1 SGHAT and CDR2 FQNNGV. Sequencing was performed with immunoSEQ multiplex PCR; in TCRdb, only in-frame clones are kept and a portion is missing. The table shows around 4,300 clones, with around four fifths occurring only once. The origin of this receptor is a human donor with active or convalescent COVID-19. The donor label of this sample is uncertain. The chain recombines TRBV11-2 with TRBJ1-6; D is unresolved. The sequenced material came from peripheral blood. CDR3 coding DNA: TGTGCCAGCAGCTTGCGCGGGCTCAGTAATTCACCCCTCCACTTT. Its protein is CASSLRGLSNSPLHF.